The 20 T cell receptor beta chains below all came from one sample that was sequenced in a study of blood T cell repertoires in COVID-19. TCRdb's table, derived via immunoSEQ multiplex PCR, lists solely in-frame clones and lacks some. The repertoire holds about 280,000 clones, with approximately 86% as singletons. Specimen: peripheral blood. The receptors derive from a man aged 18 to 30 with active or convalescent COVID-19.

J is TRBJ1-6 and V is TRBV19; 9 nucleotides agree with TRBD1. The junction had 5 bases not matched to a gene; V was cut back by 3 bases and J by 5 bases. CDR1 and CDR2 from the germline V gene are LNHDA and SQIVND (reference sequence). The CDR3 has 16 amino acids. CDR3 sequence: CASSMRQGGNNSPLHF. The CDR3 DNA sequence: TGTGCCAGTAGTATGCGACAGGGGGGGAATAATTCACCCCTCCACTTT.

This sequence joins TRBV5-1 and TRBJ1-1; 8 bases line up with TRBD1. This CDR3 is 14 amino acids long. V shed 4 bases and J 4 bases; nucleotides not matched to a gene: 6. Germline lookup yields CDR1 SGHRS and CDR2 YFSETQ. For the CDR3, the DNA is TGCGCCAGCAGCAGTACAGGGGGTGGCACTGAAGCTTTCTTT. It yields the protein CASSSTGGGTEAFF.

The DNA of the CDR3 is TGTGCCAGCGGGATATCACAGGGGGCGTACGAGCAGTACTTC. Translated: CASGISQGAYEQYF. The chain is built from TRBV2 and TRBJ2-7; 9 positions match TRBD1. The CDR3 has 14 amino acids. Germline CDR1 reads SNHLY; CDR2 reads FYNNEI. With 8 bases clipped from V and 4 bases from J, the junction kept 9 bases outside the gene matches.

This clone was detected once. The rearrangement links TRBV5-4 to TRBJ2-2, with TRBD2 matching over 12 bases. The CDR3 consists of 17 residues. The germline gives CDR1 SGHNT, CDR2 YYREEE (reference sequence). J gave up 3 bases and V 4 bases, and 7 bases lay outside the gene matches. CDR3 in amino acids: CASSPPSGGADTGELFF. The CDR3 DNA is TGTGCCAGCAGCCCTCCTAGCGGGGGGGCCGACACCGGGGAGCTGTTTTTT.

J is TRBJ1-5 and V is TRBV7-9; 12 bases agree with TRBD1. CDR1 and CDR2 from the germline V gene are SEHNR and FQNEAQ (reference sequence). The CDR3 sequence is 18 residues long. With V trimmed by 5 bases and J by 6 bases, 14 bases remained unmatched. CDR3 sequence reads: CASSPTPGQGAVSQPQHF. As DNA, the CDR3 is TGTGCCAGCAGCCCAACCCCGGGACAGGGGGCGGTGAGTCAGCCCCAGCATTTT.

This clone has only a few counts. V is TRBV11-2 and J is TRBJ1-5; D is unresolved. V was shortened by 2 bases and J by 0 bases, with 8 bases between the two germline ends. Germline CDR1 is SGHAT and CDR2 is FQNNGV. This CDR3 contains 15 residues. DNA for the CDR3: TGTGCCAGCAGCTTAAGAGGGTATAGCAATCAGCCCCAGCATTTT. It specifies CASSLRGYSNQPQHF.

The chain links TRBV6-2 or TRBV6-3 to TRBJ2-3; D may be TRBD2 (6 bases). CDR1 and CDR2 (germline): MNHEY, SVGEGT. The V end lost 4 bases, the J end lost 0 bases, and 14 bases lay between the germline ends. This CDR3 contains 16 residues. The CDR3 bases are TGTGCCAGCAGTTCTTTCGCGGGGACTAGCACAGATACGCAGTATTTT. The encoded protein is CASSSFAGTSTDTQYF.

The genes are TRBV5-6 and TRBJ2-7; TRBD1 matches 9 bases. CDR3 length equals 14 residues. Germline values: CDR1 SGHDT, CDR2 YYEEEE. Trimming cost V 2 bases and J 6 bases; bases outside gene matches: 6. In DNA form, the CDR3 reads TGTGCCAGCAGCTTCCGGGACAGGGTTCGCGAGCAGTACTTC. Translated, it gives CASSFRDRVREQYF.

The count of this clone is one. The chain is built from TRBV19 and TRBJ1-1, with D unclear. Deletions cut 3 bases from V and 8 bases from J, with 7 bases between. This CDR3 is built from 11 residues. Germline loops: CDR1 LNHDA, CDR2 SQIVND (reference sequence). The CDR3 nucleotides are TGTGCCAGTAGTATCCAGGCCGAAGCTTTCTTT. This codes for CASSIQAEAFF.

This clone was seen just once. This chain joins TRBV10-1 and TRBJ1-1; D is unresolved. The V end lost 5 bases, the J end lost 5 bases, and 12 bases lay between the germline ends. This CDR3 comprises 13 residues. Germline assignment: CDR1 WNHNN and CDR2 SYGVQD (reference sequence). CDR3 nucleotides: TGCGCCAGCAGTCGGGCCGCGGGGACTGAAGCTTTCTTT. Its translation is CASSRAAGTEAFF.

The CDR3 protein is CASNLAGNTIYF. CDR3 in DNA: TGTGCCAGCAATCTTGCTGGAAACACCATATATTTT. The rearrangement joins TRBV5-6 to TRBJ1-3; D call uncertain. Per the germline V gene, CDR1 is SGHDT and CDR2 is YYEEEE. Trimming shortened V by 6 bases and J by 2 bases, and 6 bases separated the two germline ends. The CDR3 loop spans 12 amino acids.

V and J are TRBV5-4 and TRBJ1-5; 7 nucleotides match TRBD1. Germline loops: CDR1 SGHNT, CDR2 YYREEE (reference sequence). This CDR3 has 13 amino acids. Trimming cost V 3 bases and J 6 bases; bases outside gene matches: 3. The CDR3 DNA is TGTGCCAGCAGCTCGGGACAGAGTCAGCCCCAGCATTTT. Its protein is CASSSGQSQPQHF.

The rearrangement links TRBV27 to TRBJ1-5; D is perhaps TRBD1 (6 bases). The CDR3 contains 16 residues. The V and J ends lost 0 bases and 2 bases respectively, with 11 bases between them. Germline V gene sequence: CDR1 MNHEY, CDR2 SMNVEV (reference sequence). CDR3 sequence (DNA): TGTGCCAGCAGTTTATCCGGGACAATGGGCAATCAGCCCCAGCATTTT. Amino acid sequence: CASSLSGTMGNQPQHF.

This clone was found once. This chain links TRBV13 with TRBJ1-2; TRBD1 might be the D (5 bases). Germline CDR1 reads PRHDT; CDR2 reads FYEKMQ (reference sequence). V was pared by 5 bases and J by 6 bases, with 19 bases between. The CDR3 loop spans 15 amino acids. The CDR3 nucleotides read TGTGCCAGCAGCCACGGCCTCAGGGAAATAGATGGCTACACCTTC. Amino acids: CASSHGLREIDGYTF.

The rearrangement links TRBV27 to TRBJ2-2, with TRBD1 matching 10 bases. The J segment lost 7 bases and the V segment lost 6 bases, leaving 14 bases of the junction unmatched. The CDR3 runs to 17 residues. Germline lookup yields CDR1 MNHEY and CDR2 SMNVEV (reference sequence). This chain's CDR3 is CASRSFRDRGLFGELFF. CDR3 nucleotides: TGTGCCAGCAGAAGTTTTAGGGACAGGGGACTCTTCGGGGAGCTGTTTTTT.

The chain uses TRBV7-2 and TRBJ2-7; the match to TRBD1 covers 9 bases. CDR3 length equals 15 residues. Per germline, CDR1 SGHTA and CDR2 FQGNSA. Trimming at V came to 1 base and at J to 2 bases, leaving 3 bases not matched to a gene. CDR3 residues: CASSLVTGGAYEQYF. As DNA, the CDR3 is TGTGCCAGCAGCTTAGTGACAGGGGGAGCCTACGAGCAGTACTTC.

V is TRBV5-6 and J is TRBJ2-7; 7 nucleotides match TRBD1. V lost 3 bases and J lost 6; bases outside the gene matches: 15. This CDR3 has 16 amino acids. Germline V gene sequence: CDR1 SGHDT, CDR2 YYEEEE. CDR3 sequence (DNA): TGTGCCAGCAGCTGGACCACAGGGGCCAGGGTTCTCGAGCAGTACTTC. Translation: CASSWTTGARVLEQYF.

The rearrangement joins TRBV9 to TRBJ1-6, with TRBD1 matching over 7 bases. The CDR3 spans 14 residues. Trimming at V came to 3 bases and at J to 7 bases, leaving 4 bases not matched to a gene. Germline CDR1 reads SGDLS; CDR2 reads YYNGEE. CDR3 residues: CASSASGGNSPLHF. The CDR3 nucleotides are TGTGCCAGCAGCGCCTCAGGGGGGAATTCACCCCTCCACTTT.

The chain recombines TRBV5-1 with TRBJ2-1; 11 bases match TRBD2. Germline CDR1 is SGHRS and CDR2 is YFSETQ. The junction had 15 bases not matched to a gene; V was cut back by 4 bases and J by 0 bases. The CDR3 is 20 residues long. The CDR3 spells CASSADSGGARKVSYNEQFF. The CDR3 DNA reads TGCGCCAGCAGCGCGGATAGCGGGGGGGCACGAAAAGTCTCCTACAATGAGCAGTTCTTC.

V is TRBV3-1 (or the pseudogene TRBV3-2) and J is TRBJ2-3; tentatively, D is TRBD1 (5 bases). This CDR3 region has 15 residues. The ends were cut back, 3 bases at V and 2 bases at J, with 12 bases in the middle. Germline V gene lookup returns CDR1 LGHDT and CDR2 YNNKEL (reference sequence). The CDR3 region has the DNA TGTGCCAGCAGCCAGGGAAGACAGATCACAGATACGCAGTATTTT. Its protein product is CASSQGRQITDTQYF.